Presented here are 2 T cell receptor beta chains from one specimen sequenced in a study of blood T cell repertoires in COVID-19. Measured with immunoSEQ multiplex PCR; TCRdb has only the in-frame clones, and not every one. The profile shows around 370,000 clones, approximately 91% of them singletons. The specimen was peripheral blood. These receptor sequences come from a woman in her seventies with COVID-19, enrolled during active disease.

This clone has only one observation. The J gene is TRBJ1-2, the V gene TRBV7-9; D perhaps matches TRBD1 (5 bases). This CDR3 spans 13 amino acids. The germline CDR1 and CDR2 sequences are SEHNR and FQNEAQ (reference sequence). V was clipped by 5 bases and J by 6 bases, with 13 bases between them. CDR3 DNA sequence: TGTGCCAGCAGCCCCCCCAGGGAGGATGGCTACACCTTC. It is translated as CASSPPREDGYTF.

This chain uses TRBV27 with TRBJ1-6, with a tentative D call TRBD1 (6 bases). CDR1 is MNHEY, CDR2 SMNVEV, per germline (reference sequence). The CDR3 totals 15 residues. DNA for the CDR3: TGTCCCCAAATTTTCGGGGGGCGCTTAAATTCACCCCTCCACTTT. Its protein product is CPQIFGGRLNSPLHF.